The 14 T cell receptor beta chains below all came from one sample that was sequenced in a study of T cells in Graves' hyperthyroidism and ophthalmopathy (dated 2019 in TCRdb). The method behind the library was multiplex PCR. Sequencing instrument: Illumina HiSeq 2000. TCR beta CDR3 regions were amplified from RNA transcripts. The first round of RT-PCR for the TCR CDR3 was performed with the HTBI primer set and the Qiagen OneStep RT-PCR kit. TCRdb redid the processing of the public reads, applying fastp at Q25 and MiXCR, and retained in-frame beta chains. Entries that share a CDR3 protein sequence are merged under the most common genes and DNA. The sample table holds 500,000 to 650,000 distinct CDR3 sequences, of which approximately 14% were seen once. In total, the top ten clones hold approximately 15% of the sample. The sequencing sample was made of blood. These receptors were collected from a woman aged 40-49 years with Graves' hyperthyroidism.

This clonotype appeared a few times. V and J are TRBV9 and TRBJ2-3, with D unclear. V lost 0 bases, J lost 2 bases, and 13 bases lay in between. CDR3 size: 16 residues. Looked up from germline, CDR1 is SGDLS and CDR2 is YYNGEE. The CDR3 nucleotides are TGTGCCAGCAGCGTAGGAGACTCCCAATCCACAGATACGCAGTATTTT. Translation: CASSVGDSQSTDTQYF.

This clonotype showed up many times. CDR3 bases: TGCAGTGCTAGGTTCTCTGGGGCCAACGTCCTGACTTTC. Its translation is CSARFSGANVLTF. J is TRBJ2-6 and V is TRBV20-1; no definite D call. The CDR3 contains 13 residues. CDR1 DFQATT and CDR2 SNEGSKA come from the germline V gene (reference sequence). V lost 3 bases and J lost 0, with 3 bases in between.

This clonotype appeared many times. The V and J genes are TRBV5-1 and TRBJ2-3; D may be TRBD2 (6 bases). The germline V gene has CDR1 SGHRS and CDR2 YFSETQ. There are 15 residues in the CDR3. Deletions cut 6 bases from V and 0 bases from J, with 14 bases between. The CDR3 loop is CASTLAVTSTDTQYF. CDR3 DNA sequence: TGCGCCAGCACATTAGCGGTGACTAGCACAGATACGCAGTATTTT.

Ten or more counts support this clonotype. The rearrangement links TRBV20-1 to TRBJ2-5; TRBD2 aligns across 8 bases. Germline CDR1 and CDR2: DFQATT and SNEGSKA (reference sequence). The CDR3 has 13 amino acids. V lost 5 bases, J lost 4 bases, and 6 bases stayed unmatched. As DNA, the CDR3 is TGCAGTGCTGGGGTCAGCGGGAGAGAGACCCAGTACTTC. Amino acid sequence: CSAGVSGRETQYF.

Ten or more counts support this clonotype. The genes are TRBV5-1 and TRBJ2-1; 13 bases line up with TRBD2. Germline lookup yields CDR1 SGHRS and CDR2 YFSETQ. CDR3 size: 21 residues. V lost 7 bases and J lost 2; bases outside the gene matches: 21. As DNA, the CDR3 is TGCGCCAGCTACGGGGGGAAGGGACTAGCGGGGACAGGGTTCCCCTACAATGAGCAGTTCTTC. Translating gives CASYGGKGLAGTGFPYNEQFF.

This clonotype has a count of ten or more. The rearrangement uses TRBV30 and TRBJ2-5; D gene ambiguous. The CDR3 is 13 residues long. Germline lookup yields CDR1 GTSNPN and CDR2 SVGIG (reference sequence). V was pared by 0 bases and J by 0 bases, with 5 bases between. The CDR3 sequence is CAWSVRYQETQYF. Here the CDR3 DNA reads TGTGCCTGGAGTGTAAGGTACCAAGAGACCCAGTACTTC.

This clonotype was counted many times. The rearrangement links TRBV6-1 to TRBJ1-1, with unresolved D. CDR1 and CDR2 (germline): MNHNS, SASEGT. V dropped 5 bases and J dropped 0 bases, with 13 bases sitting between them. The CDR3 covers 15 residues. The CDR3 coding sequence is TGTGCCAGCAGTCCCTTGGAGGGTCTGAACACTGAAGCTTTCTTT. It is translated as CASSPLEGLNTEAFF.

This clonotype showed up many times. The J gene is TRBJ2-7, the V gene TRBV29-1; TRBD1 is a possible D gene (5 bases). Germline V gene data show CDR1 as SQVTM and CDR2 as ANQGSEA. CDR3 length: 12 amino acids. The ends were cut back, 8 bases at V and 0 bases at J, with 11 bases in the middle. This CDR3 is CSIATASYEQYF. CDR3 DNA: TGCAGCATTGCGACAGCCTCCTACGAGCAGTACTTC.

The rearrangement links TRBV20-1 to TRBJ2-3; D uncertain. Looked up from germline, CDR1 is DFQATT and CDR2 is SNEGSKA (reference sequence). The CDR3 extends over 13 amino acids. The germline V and J ends were trimmed by 1 base and 2 bases, with 7 bases remaining between them. The CDR3 loop is CSARVPITDTQYF. The CDR3 DNA follows: TGCAGTGCTAGAGTTCCAATCACAGATACGCAGTATTTT.

The gene calls are TRBV6-1 and TRBJ1-5; 7 positions match TRBD1. Germline trimming cut 5 bases from V and 3 bases from J; bases unmatched to any gene: 7. Germline CDR1 reads MNHNS; CDR2 reads SASEGT. The CDR3 runs 15 residues. CDR3 coding DNA: TGTGCCAGCAGTCTGGACAGGAACCCCAATCAGCCCCAGCATTTT. Protein product: CASSLDRNPNQPQHF.

This clonotype was observed many times. CDR3 protein: CASTPPGGSYQPQHF. The CDR3, as DNA: TGTGCCAGCACCCCACCGGGGGGGTCCTATCAGCCCCAGCATTTT. The J gene is TRBJ1-5, the V gene TRBV12-3 or TRBV12-4; possibly TRBD1 for D (5 bases). CDR3 length: 15 amino acids. V lost 7 bases to trimming and J lost 5 bases, with 18 bases between them.

The rearrangement joins TRBV10-3 to TRBJ1-3; D gene unclear. CDR3 length equals 13 residues. V was pared by 10 bases and J by 0 bases, with 10 bases between. Per germline, CDR1 ENHRY and CDR2 SYGVKD. CDR3 DNA: TGTGCCACCAAGTCCTCCTCTGGAAACACCATATATTTT. Translating gives CATKSSSGNTIYF.

The chain links TRBV20-1 to TRBJ2-3; the match to TRBD2 covers 8 bases. This CDR3 has 15 amino acids. The trim removed 4 bases at V and 0 bases at J, leaving 6 bases unmatched. Looked up from germline, CDR1 is DFQATT and CDR2 is SNEGSKA (reference sequence). CDR3: CSANPGGISTDTQYF. Written as DNA, the CDR3 is TGCAGTGCTAATCCGGGGGGGATTAGCACAGATACGCAGTATTTT.

The gene calls are TRBV7-9 and TRBJ1-2, with D tentatively TRBD1 (6 bases). The germline CDR1 and CDR2 sequences are SEHNR and FQNEAQ (reference sequence). V lost 5 bases to trimming and J lost 4 bases, with 17 bases between them. The CDR3 loop spans 15 amino acids. This CDR3 reads CASSPDSSPTYGYTF. The CDR3 region has the DNA TGTGCCAGCAGCCCGGACAGCTCTCCAACCTATGGCTACACCTTC.